This TCR beta chain was captured by sequencing in a study of blood T cell repertoires in COVID-19. Trimming took off 3 bases at V and 10 bases at J, with 16 bases between the two ends. The CDR3 totals 14 residues. Germline CDR1 SGDLS, CDR2 YYNGEE. Individuals aged about 18 to 89 years were recruited from some 26 US areas. Self-reported history from a screening survey and questionnaire set each donor's cohort. TCRdb's copy holds only in-frame clones and misses some; the assay was immunoSEQ multiplex PCR. The sample contains hundreds of thousands of clones, 70% to 90% of which appear only once. Sequenced input: PBMCs or T cells enriched from blood (not recorded which). The source of this sequence is a woman between 25 and 40 years old who had recovered from COVID-19. The V call is TRBV9, the J call TRBJ1-4; the D is unclear. CDR3 in DNA: TGTGCCAGCAGCGAACTAAGGGCTGAGGGAAAACTGTTTTTT. Translated: CASSELRAEGKLFF.